Shown below are 28 T cell receptor beta chains from a single sample sequenced in a study of response to subunit inactivated influenza vaccine. TCRdb ran MiXCR on the RT-PCR reads and lists one entry per CDR3 protein. The table has around 850,000 distinct CDR3 sequences, 18% seen once. The source was PBMCs from blood, collected about 5 days after vaccination. The receptors originated from a man in his fifties or sixties who received an inactivated influenza vaccine.

V usage is TRBV5-5 and J usage is TRBJ2-5; TRBD2 matches 15 bases. From germline, CDR1 is SGHKS and CDR2 YYEKEE (reference sequence). With 2 bases clipped from V and 6 bases from J, the junction kept 5 bases outside the gene matches. CDR3 length: 16 residues. CDR3 coding DNA: TGTGCCAGCAGCTTTCGGACTAGCGGGGGGGAAAAGACCCAGTACTTC. The encoded protein is CASSFRTSGGEKTQYF. The whole variable domain, remainder taken from reference TRBV5-5 and TRBJ2-5, is DAGVTQSPTHLIKTRGQQVTLRCSPISGHKSVSWYQQVLGQGPQFIFQYYEKEERGRGNFPDRFSARQFPNYSSELNVNALLLGDSALYLCASSFRTSGGEKTQYFGPGTRLLVL.

The CDR3 spells CASSQFAGTGSYEQYF. Written as DNA, the CDR3 is TGCGCCAGCAGCCAATTTGCCGGGACAGGGTCTTACGAGCAGTACTTC. V gene TRBV4-1 combines with J gene TRBJ2-7; 9 bases align to TRBD1. The V gene's germline CDR1 is MGHRA and CDR2 YSYEKL. This CDR3 spans 16 amino acids. V trimming: 2 bases; J trimming: 4 bases; junction bases outside the gene matches: 9.

This clonotype was observed at least ten times. The junction and the germline gene differ at one end; a read error may be behind it. V usage is TRBV7-2 and J usage is TRBJ1-4, with D possibly matching TRBD1 (6 bases). The germline gives CDR1 SGHTA, CDR2 FQGNSA. CDR3 size: 14 residues. CDR3 loop: CASSLGGSNEKLFF. The CDR3 DNA is TGCGCCAGCAGCTTGGGGGGCTCTAATGAAAAACTGTTTTTT.

The CDR3 nucleotides are TGTGCCAGCAGCCACACAGGAGGGTTCGAGAACGAGCAGTACTTC. This translates into CASSHTGGFENEQYF. The J gene is TRBJ2-7, the V gene TRBV14; the D gene is possibly TRBD2 (6 bases). Germline V gene sequence: CDR1 SGHDN, CDR2 FVKESK. The V end lost 3 bases, the J end lost 5 bases, and 17 bases lay between the germline ends. The CDR3 covers 15 residues.

This clonotype was detected a few times. The CDR3, as DNA: TGCGCCAGCAGCTTGGAGACGAGGGAGGTGACCCAGTACTTC. Protein sequence: CASSLETREVTQYF. The chain links TRBV5-1 to TRBJ2-5; perhaps TRBD2 as D (6 bases). The V gene lost 0 bases and the J gene lost 7 bases, with 13 bases spanning the gap. Germline lookup yields CDR1 SGHRS and CDR2 YFSETQ. The CDR3 has 14 amino acids.

Only a few counts were recorded for this clonotype. The V call is TRBV7-8, the J call TRBJ2-7; either TRBD1 or TRBD2 may supply D (6 bases each). The CDR3 consists of 17 residues. Germline CDR1 reads SGHVS; CDR2 reads FQNEAQ. V lost 4 bases and J lost 3, with 22 bases in between. The CDR3 is CASSSQRGAGTFYEQYF. The CDR3 coding sequence is TGTGCCAGCAGCTCCCAAAGGGGGGCGGGTACCTTCTACGAGCAGTACTTC.

The sample holds a few counts of this clonotype. The genes are TRBV7-9 and TRBJ2-1, with D possibly TRBD2 on 7 matching bases. Germline loops: CDR1 SEHNR, CDR2 FQNEAQ (reference sequence). Trimming stripped 5 bases from V and 3 bases from J, with 20 bases between. This CDR3 has 17 amino acids. The chain's CDR3 is CASSPRGRESLYNEQFF. In nucleotides, the CDR3 is TGTGCCAGCAGCCCCCGGGGGCGGGAGTCCCTCTACAATGAGCAGTTCTTC.

This clonotype appeared a few times. The rearrangement joins TRBV7-9 to TRBJ2-5; 8 bases fit TRBD2. The germline gives CDR1 SEHNR, CDR2 FQNEAQ (reference sequence). CDR3 size: 14 residues. V gave up 6 bases and J gave up 5 bases; unmatched junction bases: 8. This CDR3 reads CASSARLARETQYF. Here the CDR3 DNA reads TGTGCCAGCAGTGCGAGACTAGCGCGGGAGACCCAGTACTTC.

This clonotype has ten or more counts. The chain uses TRBV12-3 or TRBV12-4 and TRBJ2-7; D possibly corresponds to TRBD2 (5 bases). This CDR3 has 15 residues. V lost 1 base and J lost 2, with 12 bases in between. CDR3 protein: CASSLGSGITYEQYF. Here the CDR3 DNA reads TGTGCCAGCAGTTTAGGGTCCGGGATTACCTACGAGCAGTACTTC.

The chain links TRBV10-2 to TRBJ1-2; 7 nucleotides agree with TRBD1. Trimming cost V 6 bases and J 7 bases; bases outside gene matches: 8. This CDR3 has 13 amino acids. The V gene's germline CDR1 is WSHSY and CDR2 SAAADI. The DNA of the CDR3 is TGCGCCAGCAGAGGGGGCGCGCTGGGTGGCTACACCTTC. Its protein is CASRGGALGGYTF.

This clonotype was seen only a few times. This sequence joins TRBV7-3 and TRBJ2-2; TRBD1 might be the D (6 bases). Germline V gene lookup returns CDR1 SGHTA and CDR2 FQGTGA. CDR3 size: 14 residues. Trimming cost V 5 bases and J 5 bases, with 12 bases left between them. The CDR3 sequence: CASSQEQGTGELFF. CDR3 nucleotides: TGTGCCAGCAGCCAAGAACAGGGAACCGGGGAGCTGTTTTTT. The variable domain in full, completed from reference TRBV7-3 and TRBJ2-2, reads GAGVSQTPSNKVTEKGKYVELRCDPISGHTALYWYRQSLGQGPEFLIYFQGTGAADDSGLPNDRFFAVRPEGSVSTLKIQRTERGDSAVYLCASSQEQGTGELFFGEGSRLTVL.

The gene calls are TRBV6-2 or TRBV6-3 and TRBJ2-5; 12 bases are a match to TRBD2. Unmatched junction bases numbered 6, after V lost 2 bases and J lost 2 bases. Germline V CDR1 and CDR2: MNHEY, SVGEGT. The CDR3 consists of 17 residues. The chain's CDR3 is CASSYPGLAGSQETQYF. The CDR3 DNA is TGTGCCAGCAGTTACCCTGGACTAGCGGGGTCTCAAGAGACCCAGTACTTC.

This clonotype has ten or more counts. The V and J genes are TRBV29-1 and TRBJ2-3; 9 bases fit TRBD2. The CDR3 loop spans 14 amino acids. Losses at the gene ends were 3 bases for V and 1 base for J; bases not matched to a gene: 2. The germline V gene encodes CDR1 SQVTM and CDR2 ANQGSEA. CDR3 nucleotide sequence: TGCAGCGTTGAGTCTAGCGGGGGCACAGATACGCAGTATTTT. Translating it yields CSVESSGGTDTQYF.

The chain carries TRBV6-5 and TRBJ2-7; D might be TRBD2 (5 bases). V shed 1 base and J shed 3 bases, with 13 bases lying between them. CDR3 size: 15 residues. Germline V CDR1 and CDR2: MNHEY, SVGAGI. CDR3 in DNA: TGTGCCAGCAGTTACTTCGGAGGTGGAATCTACGAGCAGTACTTC. Residues: CASSYFGGGIYEQYF.

The chain recombines TRBV7-6 with TRBJ1-2, with D uncertain. Trimming took 4 bases from V and 8 from J, leaving 14 bases between them. The CDR3 is made up of 13 amino acids. Germline loops: CDR1 SGHVS, CDR2 FNYEAQ. CDR3 amino acids: CASSSEVVGGYTF. The CDR3 DNA follows: TGTGCCAGCAGCTCAGAGGTGGTCGGGGGCTACACCTTC. The whole variable domain, filled in from reference TRBV7-6 and TRBJ1-2, reads GAGVSQSPRYKVTKRGQDVALRCDPISGHVSLYWYRQALGQGPEFLTYFNYEAQQDKSGLPNDRFSAERPEGSISTLTIQRTEQRDSAMYRCASSSEVVGGYTFGSGTRLTVV.

This clonotype was picked up many times. V and J are TRBV29-1 and TRBJ2-1, with 7 bases identical to TRBD2. CDR3 length equals 14 residues. V lost 5 bases, J lost 9 bases, and 13 bases stayed unmatched. Germline CDR1 SQVTM, CDR2 ANQGSEA. Here the CDR3 DNA reads TGCAGCGTTCCGGGGGGTCTGAGTTCTGGTGAGCAGTTCTTC. Amino acids: CSVPGGLSSGEQFF.

This clonotype was seen only once. V gene TRBV7-2 combines with J gene TRBJ2-1; TRBD2 matches 10 bases. The CDR3 length is 15 residues. Germline V gene sequence: CDR1 SGHTA, CDR2 FQGNSA. Trimming removed 1 base from V and 9 bases from J; junction bases left unmatched: 6. This CDR3 is CASSLVSGGRGEQFF. CDR3 DNA sequence: TGTGCCAGCAGCTTAGTTAGCGGGGGGCGGGGTGAGCAGTTCTTC. The variable domain in full, completed from reference TRBV7-2 and TRBJ2-1, reads GAGVSQSPSNKVTEKGKDVELRCDPISGHTALYWYRQSLGQGLEFLIYFQGNSAPDKSGLPSDRFSAERTGGSVSTLTIQRTQQEDSAVYLCASSLVSGGRGEQFFGPGTRLTVL.

This clonotype was detected a few times. V is TRBV10-2 and J is TRBJ1-2; no reliable D call. The V and J ends lost 0 bases and 8 bases respectively, with 13 bases between them. Germline V gene data show CDR1 as WSHSY and CDR2 as SAAADI. This CDR3 has 14 amino acids. The CDR3 here is CASSESTSLRGYTF. The CDR3, as DNA: TGCGCCAGCAGTGAGTCGACCTCCTTACGGGGCTACACCTTC.

This clonotype was detected only a few times. V and J are TRBV20-1 and TRBJ2-7, with 11 bases matching TRBD2. CDR1 and CDR2 (germline): DFQATT, SNEGSKA (reference sequence). The CDR3 contains 17 residues. V was pared by 1 base and J by 3 bases, with 11 bases of the junction left unmatched. The CDR3 bases are TGCAGTGCTAGAGCAGGGGGGGAACTAGCGGGAGTCTACGAGCAGTACTTC. This gives the protein CSARAGGELAGVYEQYF.

V usage is TRBV28 and J usage is TRBJ2-5; TRBD2 agrees at 15 bases. Germline CDR1 reads MDHEN; CDR2 reads SYDVKM. This CDR3 region has 17 residues. The V gene end was trimmed by 5 bases and the J gene end by 1 base; junction bases not matched to a gene: 5. The CDR3 sequence: CASSRWTSGRVQETQYF. The DNA of the CDR3 is TGTGCCAGCAGTAGATGGACTAGCGGGAGGGTCCAAGAGACCCAGTACTTC.

The table lists this clonotype with a few counts. The gene calls are TRBV28 and TRBJ2-3, with TRBD2 identical over 9 bases. The CDR3 sequence is 14 residues long. Germline loops: CDR1 MDHEN, CDR2 SYDVKM. Trimming took 5 bases from V and 6 from J; bases not matched to a gene: 6. CDR3: CASSAGGGPDTQYF. CDR3 nucleotides: TGTGCCAGCAGTGCGGGGGGGGGCCCCGATACGCAGTATTTT. Based on the CDR3 plus reference TRBV28 and TRBJ2-3, the full variable domain is DVKVTQSSRYLVKRTGEKVFLECVQDMDHENMFWYRQDPGLGLRLIYFSYDVKMKEKGDIPEGYSVSREKKERFSLILESASTNQTSMYLCASSAGGGPDTQYFGPGTRLTVL.

The chain combines TRBV5-6 with TRBJ1-2; no firm D call. CDR1 is SGHDT and CDR2 is YYEEEE in the germline V gene. The CDR3 is made up of 14 amino acids. V lost 6 bases and J lost 1, with 13 bases in between. CDR3 sequence: CASTPYGGNYGYTF. The DNA of the CDR3 is TGTGCCAGCACTCCCTACGGAGGTAACTATGGCTACACCTTC.

This clonotype was observed a handful of times. The genes are TRBV28 and TRBJ2-5; no clear D. Trimming stripped 2 bases from V and 0 bases from J, with 7 bases between. Germline CDR1 MDHEN, CDR2 SYDVKM. The CDR3 is 14 amino acids. CDR3 sequence: CASSLPQYQETQYF. DNA of the CDR3: TGTGCCAGCAGTTTACCCCAGTACCAAGAGACCCAGTACTTC.

The chain joins TRBV6-5 to TRBJ1-4; no clear D. There are 14 residues in the CDR3. V was pared by 4 bases and J by 0 bases, with 6 bases between. Germline CDR1 is MNHEY and CDR2 is SVGAGI. The CDR3 region is CASSWGATNEKLFF. The CDR3 DNA reads TGTGCCAGCAGTTGGGGAGCAACTAATGAAAAACTGTTTTTT.

This clonotype was found a few times. The chain combines TRBV7-8 with TRBJ2-3; possibly TRBD2 for D (6 bases). Germline V gene sequence: CDR1 SGHVS, CDR2 FQNEAQ. V was trimmed by 5 bases and J by 0 bases, leaving 24 bases between them. CDR3 size: 19 residues. This CDR3 is CASSAGTLLSYASTDTQYF. The CDR3 nucleotides are TGTGCCAGCAGCGCAGGGACTCTCCTATCATACGCTAGCACAGATACGCAGTATTTT. The whole variable domain, remainder taken from reference TRBV7-8 and TRBJ2-3, is GAGVSQSPRYKVAKRGQDVALRCDPISGHVSLFWYQQALGQGPEFLTYFQNEAQLDKSGLPSDRFFAERPEGSVSTLKIQRTQQEDSAVYLCASSAGTLLSYASTDTQYFGPGTRLTVL.

This clonotype was recorded a few times. The chain couples TRBV19 to TRBJ2-7, with D unresolved. V was pared by 3 bases and J by 1 base, with 7 bases between. The CDR3 extends over 13 amino acids. Germline loops: CDR1 LNHDA, CDR2 SQIVND (reference sequence). In DNA, the CDR3 is TGTGCCAGTAGTATGGGTCGATCCTACGAGCAGTACTTC. Its translation is CASSMGRSYEQYF.

This clonotype was seen only a few times. This chain uses TRBV27 with TRBJ2-2; D uncertain. This CDR3 spans 15 amino acids. Trimming left V 8 bases short and J 5 bases short, with 18 bases between. Germline CDR1 reads MNHEY; CDR2 reads SMNVEV (reference sequence). CDR3 amino acids: CASGPGPIETGELFF. In DNA form, the CDR3 reads TGTGCCAGCGGCCCCGGGCCCATAGAGACCGGGGAGCTGTTTTTT.

V is TRBV15 and J is TRBJ2-7; a possible D gene is TRBD2 (5 bases). Germline CDR1 is LNHNV and CDR2 is YYDKDF (reference sequence). V was cut by 0 bases and J by 3 bases, with 9 bases left in between. This CDR3 region has 14 residues. The CDR3 is CATSREREFYEQYF. CDR3 nucleotide sequence: TGTGCCACCAGCAGAGAGAGGGAATTCTACGAGCAGTACTTC.